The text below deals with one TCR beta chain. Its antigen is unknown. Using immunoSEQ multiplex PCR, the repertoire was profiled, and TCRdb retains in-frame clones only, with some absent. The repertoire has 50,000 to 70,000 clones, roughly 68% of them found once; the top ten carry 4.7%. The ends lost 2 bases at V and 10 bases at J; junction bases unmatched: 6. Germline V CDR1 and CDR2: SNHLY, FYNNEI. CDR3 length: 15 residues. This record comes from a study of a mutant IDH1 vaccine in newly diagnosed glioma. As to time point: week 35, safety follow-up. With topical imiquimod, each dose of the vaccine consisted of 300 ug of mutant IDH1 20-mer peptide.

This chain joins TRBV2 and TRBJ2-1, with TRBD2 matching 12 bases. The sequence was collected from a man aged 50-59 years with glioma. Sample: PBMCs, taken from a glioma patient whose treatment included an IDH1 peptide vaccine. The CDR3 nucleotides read TGTGCCAGCAGTGAAACTAGCGGGGGGCAGGAGGAGCAGTTCTTC. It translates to CASSETSGGQEEQFF. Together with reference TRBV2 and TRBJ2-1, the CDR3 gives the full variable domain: EPEVTQTPSHQVTQMGQEVILRCVPISNHLYFYWYRQILGQKVEFLVSFYNNEISEKSEIFDDQFSVERPDGSNFTLKIRSTKLEDSAMYFCASSETSGGQEEQFFGPGTRLTVL.